These 8 T cell receptor beta chains were all obtained from the same sample, sequenced in a study of tumor-infiltrating lymphocytes in primary liver carcinoma. Unsorted bulk tissue (roughly 18-32 mg) underwent RNA and DNA co-extraction. TCR beta cDNA was made from 450 to 600 ng total RNA with a constant-region primer. Libraries of TCR beta came from three nested multiplex PCR rounds with slightly modified ARM-PCR. Amplification in the first two PCR rounds was performed using TRBV1-TRBV30 forward primers and a C-beta reverse primer for roughly 9 cycles each. TCRdb analysed the multiplex PCR reads with MiXCR anew, one entry per CDR3 protein. The sample consists of approximately 110,000 distinct CDR3 sequences, about 68% of them appearing once. The sample consisted of liver tumor tissue from sampling region 1. Subset given: tumor region T1, superior pole. The source of these receptors is a woman aged 55-70 years with primary liver carcinoma and hepatitis B virus infection.

Points on this clonotype: A much more abundant neighbour one base away suggests this may be a read error. The chain combines TRBV6-5 with TRBJ2-1; a weak D match, TRBD2 (6 bases). Per the germline V gene, CDR1 is MNHEY and CDR2 is SVGAGI. With 6 bases removed from V and 12 bases from J, the gap between germline ends came to 15 bases. The CDR3 covers 12 residues. CDR3 in amino acids: CASRIVGGGQFF. The CDR3 DNA is TGTGCCAGCAGGATAGTGGGAGGTGGGCAGTTCTTC.

Concerning this clonotype itself: A read error may explain this, as a much larger clone is one base away. The rearrangement links TRBV28 to TRBJ1-4; a possible D gene is TRBD1 (5 bases). V gave up 5 bases and J gave up 6 bases, with 16 bases separating them. The CDR3 spans 15 residues. Germline CDR1 and CDR2: MDHEN and SYDVKM. DNA of the CDR3: TGTGCCAGCAGTGAGGCGGGGACTCGCGATGAAAAACTGTTTTTT. The encoded protein is CASSEAGTRDEKLFF.

There are many counts of this clonotype. The rearrangement joins TRBV10-3 to TRBJ2-1; D gene uncertain. The V gene lost 5 bases and the J gene lost 1 base, with 12 bases spanning the gap. CDR3 length equals 15 residues. Germline lookup yields CDR1 ENHRY and CDR2 SYGVKD. CDR3 protein: CAISQDAASYNEQFF. The CDR3 coding sequence is TGTGCCATCAGTCAGGACGCGGCATCCTACAATGAGCAGTTCTTC.

The table lists this clonotype with a few counts. The chain couples TRBV28 to TRBJ1-1; D gene ambiguous. Germline lookup yields CDR1 MDHEN and CDR2 SYDVKM. V was cut by 7 bases and J by 0 bases, with 12 bases left in between. The CDR3 is 14 residues long. The CDR3 DNA follows: TGTGCCAGCATGTTGTCCTCCATGAACACTGAAGCTTTCTTT. It translates to CASMLSSMNTEAFF. Supplemented by reference TRBV28 and TRBJ1-1, the full variable domain reads DVKVTQSSRYLVKRTGEKVFLECVQDMDHENMFWYRQDPGLGLRLIYFSYDVKMKEKGDIPEGYSVSREKKERFSLILESASTNQTSMYLCASMLSSMNTEAFFGQGTRLTVV.

Note on this clonotype: The junction departs from germline at one end; a sequencing error may be responsible. The chain joins TRBV11-1 to TRBJ2-5; possibly TRBD1 for D (5 bases). CDR1 is SGHAT, CDR2 FQDESV, per germline (reference sequence). CDR3 size: 14 residues. CDR3 region: CASRLFRDQDTQYF. DNA for the CDR3: TGTGCCAGCAGGTTATTCAGGGATCAAGATACCCAGTACTTC.

This clonotype showed up many times. The chain has TRBV6-5 and TRBJ2-7; D gene uncertain. The CDR3 loop spans 14 amino acids. CDR1 is MNHEY, CDR2 SVGAGI, per germline. Trimming removed 2 bases at V and 3 bases at J, with 11 bases between. The CDR3 region has the DNA TGTGCCAGCAGTTACACCAGCGAGCTCTACGAGCAGTACTTC. Protein product: CASSYTSELYEQYF.

In regard to this clonotype: At one end the junction does not follow the germline gene, possibly because of a read error. This chain links TRBV11-2 with TRBJ1-1, with D possibly TRBD1 on 5 matching bases. CDR1 and CDR2 (germline): SGHAT, FQNNGV. The CDR3 is made up of 12 amino acids. CDR3 region: CDSSRTGTEAFF. For the CDR3, the DNA is TGTGACAGCAGCCGAACAGGCACTGAAGCTTTCTTT. Together with reference TRBV11-2 and TRBJ1-1, the CDR3 gives the full variable domain: EAGVAQSPRYKIIEKRQSVAFWCNPISGHATLYWYQQILGQGPKLLIQFQNNGVVDDSQLPKDRFSAERLKGVDSTLKIQPAKLEDSAVYLCDSSRTGTEAFFGQGTRLTVV.

A note on this clonotype: The germline gene is not matched at one end of the junction; a read error may be the cause. CDR3 bases: TGTGACAGCAGGGACAGGGTGGTGCCCCAGCATTTC. Translating gives CDSRDRVVPQHF. The V call is TRBV6-1, the J call TRBJ1-5; 9 bases fit TRBD1. This CDR3 comprises 12 residues. Germline V gene data show CDR1 as MNHNS and CDR2 as SASEGT.